This TCR beta chain was sequenced for a study of beta chain features in type 1 diabetes. Since all of the isolated RNA was reverse transcribed, expressed TCRB transcripts were what got sequenced. The repertoire was sequenced with immunoSEQ multiplex PCR; TCRdb's copy has only in-frame clones and lacks some. The sample records under 950,000 clones, 15% to 20% being singletons. Germline V gene data show CDR1 as SGHTA and CDR2 as FQGNSA. This CDR3 is built from 15 residues. Trimming cost V 1 base and J 3 bases, with 9 bases left between them. This clone was seen a handful of times. The material sequenced was naive CD4+ T cells from blood. The clonotype comes from a woman aged 18-29 years in good health. The chain has TRBV7-2 and TRBJ2-2, with TRBD2 as a possible D gene (5 bases). CDR3 DNA sequence: TGTGCCAGCAGCTTAGAAGGACTGGACACCGGGGAGCTGTTTTTT. This encodes CASSLEGLDTGELFF.